These T cell receptor beta chains were read from a single sample in a study of T-cell reconstitution after alpha-beta-depleted transplantation in children. Each CDR3 protein gets one entry after TCRdb re-called the PCR reads with MiXCR. The sample consists of about 830,000 distinct CDR3 sequences, roughly 16% of them appearing once. Sequencing used PBMCs, mostly from graft donor cells, obtained 360 days after TCRalphabeta/CD19-depleted stem cell transplant. These receptors all stem from a male patient aged 10 to 17 who had a stem cell transplant for acute lymphoblastic leukemia, so the T cells may come from the graft donor. Each CDR3 is given with its conserved first and last residue. The order of the fields is D gene, J gene, clone size, V gene, CDR3 protein, CDR3 DNA. A D gene is named only where the DNA matches it firmly. Rows give clone size only sometimes, using once, few, many, or a class for an expanded clone.

NA,TRBJ1-1,NA,TRBV6-2/TRBV6-3,CASRQLGPDEAFF,TGTGCCAGCAGACAATTGGGACCGGATGAAGCTTTCTTT
TRBD2,TRBJ2-5,few,TRBV15,CATSSSGRHVETQYF,TGTGCCACCAGCAGTAGCGGGAGGCATGTAGAGACCCAGTACTTC
NA,TRBJ2-1,NA,TRBV19,CASITSVPGAYNEQFF,TGTGCCAGTATCACTAGCGTCCCAGGGGCCTACAATGAGCAGTTCTTC
NA,TRBJ1-1,NA,TRBV6-4,CASSDRTGSRPFF,TGTGCCAGCAGTGACCGAACAGGTAGTCGGCCTTTCTTT
TRBD1,TRBJ2-7,many,TRBV5-1,CASSWTGAHEQYF,TGCGCCAGCAGCTGGACAGGGGCCCACGAGCAGTACTTC
NA,TRBJ2-1,few,TRBV6-2/TRBV6-3,CASSYGKALGNEQFF,TGTGCCAGCAGTTACGGCAAGGCCCTAGGAAACGAGCAGTTCTTC
NA,TRBJ2-5,once,TRBV7-7,CASSSPRTAEQETQYF,TGTGCCAGCAGCTCCCCTCGGACCGCCGAGCAAGAGACCCAGTACTTC
TRBD2,TRBJ2-7,few,TRBV24-1,CATSDTGSGRAHEQYF,TGTGCCACCAGTGACACCGGTAGCGGGAGGGCCCACGAGCAGTACTTC
NA,TRBJ2-2,NA,TRBV20-1,CSSAVGTGELFF,TGCTCCTCCGCCGTGGGTACCGGGGAGCTGTTTTTT
NA,TRBJ1-3,few,TRBV6-1,CASSDPPRTIYF,TGTGCCAGCAGTGACCCGCCACGAACCATATATTTT
NA,TRBJ2-7,NA,TRBV11-2,CASSNDRPSSYEQYF,TGTGCCAGCAGCAATGACAGGCCATCCTCCTACGAGCAGTACTTC
TRBD2,TRBJ2-1,NA,TRBV5-1,CASSWGTSGMDEQFF,TGCGCCAGCAGCTGGGGGACTAGCGGGATGGATGAGCAGTTCTTC
TRBD2,TRBJ2-3,NA,TRBV19,CASQLTGGLADTQYF,TGTGCCAGCCAGCTTACGGGAGGACTGGCAGATACGCAGTATTTT
NA,TRBJ2-2,many,TRBV20-1,CSARAWWDVNTGELFF,TGCAGTGCTAGAGCTTGGTGGGACGTGAACACCGGGGAGCTGTTTTTT
TRBD2,TRBJ2-3,NA,TRBV5-4,CASSLREGAVDTQYF,TGTGCCAGCAGCTTACGGGAGGGTGCCGTAGATACGCAGTATTTT
NA,TRBJ2-2,NA,TRBV5-1,CARTAEGPTSNTGELFF,TGCGCCAGGACGGCAGAGGGCCCGACTTCGAACACCGGGGAGCTGTTTTTT
TRBD1,TRBJ1-1,few,TRBV27,CASSGTATVNTEAFF,TGTGCCAGCAGTGGGACAGCGACCGTGAACACTGAAGCTTTCTTT
NA,TRBJ1-5,few,TRBV20-1,CSTINAQGPNQPQHF,TGCAGCACCATCAACGCGCAGGGCCCTAATCAGCCCCAGCATTTT
NA,TRBJ2-7,NA,TRBV20-1,CSATTSSSYEQYF,TGCAGTGCTACCACTTCGTCCTCCTACGAGCAGTACTTC
TRBD2,TRBJ2-5,many,TRBV20-1,CSARISGRRETQYF,TGCAGTGCACGGATTAGCGGGAGAAGAGAGACCCAGTACTTC
TRBD1,TRBJ1-6,NA,TRBV12-3/TRBV12-4,CASSSPGRGSSPLHF,TGTGCCAGCAGTTCCCCTGGCAGGGGGAGTTCACCCCTCCACTTT
NA,TRBJ2-7,few,TRBV20-1,CSFSPGQGGYEQYF,TGCAGTTTCTCTCCTGGGCAGGGCGGCTACGAGCAGTACTTC
TRBD2,TRBJ2-3,NA,TRBV12-3/TRBV12-4,CASSVAGDTNTQYF,TGTGCCAGCAGCGTAGCGGGAGATACGAATACGCAGTATTTT
NA,TRBJ1-3,NA,TRBV12-3/TRBV12-4,CASTPRAGGKRNTIYF,TGTGCCAGCACCCCCCGGGCAGGAGGGAAGAGAAACACCATATATTTT
TRBD1,TRBJ2-2,few,TRBV19,CASSIITQGAGELFF,TGTGCCAGTAGTATCATCACACAGGGGGCCGGGGAGCTGTTTTTT
NA,TRBJ1-1,few,TRBV4-1,CASSNQGIDTEAFF,TGCGCCAGCAGCAACCAGGGTATAGACACTGAAGCTTTCTTT
NA,TRBJ1-5,NA,TRBV15,CATSMNGGEPQHF,TGTGCCACCAGCATGAACGGGGGGGAGCCCCAGCATTTT
NA,TRBJ1-5,NA,TRBV4-1,CASSHRGWGAGNQPQHF,TGCGCCAGCAGCCATCGGGGCTGGGGGGCCGGGAATCAGCCCCAGCATTTT
TRBD2,TRBJ2-3,NA,TRBV7-8,CASSSRLAGRSTDTQYF,TGTGCCAGCAGCTCCCGACTAGCGGGGCGGAGCACAGATACGCAGTATTTT
NA,TRBJ1-1,NA,TRBV15,CATSSAEAGNTEAFF,TGTGCCACCAGCAGCGCAGAGGCGGGGAACACTGAAGCTTTCTTT
NA,TRBJ1-2,many,TRBV6-5,CASSYGGSHGYTF,TGTGCCAGCAGTTACGGGGGGTCGCATGGCTACACCTTC
TRBD2,TRBJ2-1,NA,TRBV15,CATSRGGETSHNAHEQFF,TGTGCCACCAGCAGAGGTGGGGAGACTAGCCACAATGCGCATGAGCAGTTCTTC
TRBD2,TRBJ2-1,NA,TRBV11-1,CASSLSLAGGRSYNEQFF,TGTGCCAGCAGCTTGAGTCTAGCGGGAGGGCGGTCCTACAATGAGCAGTTCTTC
NA,TRBJ2-4,many,TRBV12-3/TRBV12-4,CASSLGGIAKNIQYF,TGTGCCAGCAGTTTAGGGGGGATAGCCAAAAACATTCAGTACTTC